This T cell receptor (beta chain) derives from a study of OX40 agonist ivuxolimab in advanced cancers. Study overall: Patients' therapy was ivuxolimab, an antibody that acts as an agonist of OX40 (CD134). A partial response was reached by three patients: one with hepatocellular carcinoma and two with cutaneous melanoma. Study results and caveats: Expanded clones belonging to CD8+ T cells outnumbered, on average, those of CD4+.

The table came from immunoSEQ multiplex PCR; TCRdb's copy has only in-frame clones and leaves some out. The table lists about 70,000 clones, approximately 78% of them singletons. V lost 0 bases and J 3 bases, leaving 3 bases between the germline ends. The CDR3 contains 12 residues. Per the germline V gene, CDR1 is LNHNV and CDR2 is YYDKDF (reference sequence). With regard to this clone: Its specificity is unknown.

This TCR was sampled from an adult with an advanced solid tumor such as melanoma, head and neck, liver or kidney cancer. Material: CD4+ or CD8+ T cells sorted from blood, obtained in a trial of the OX40 agonist ivuxolimab. The chain joins TRBV15 to TRBJ2-7, with D hard to call. CDR3 nucleotide sequence: TGTGCCACCAGCAGAGATAGCTACGAGCAGTACTTC. This sequence encodes CATSRDSYEQYF.